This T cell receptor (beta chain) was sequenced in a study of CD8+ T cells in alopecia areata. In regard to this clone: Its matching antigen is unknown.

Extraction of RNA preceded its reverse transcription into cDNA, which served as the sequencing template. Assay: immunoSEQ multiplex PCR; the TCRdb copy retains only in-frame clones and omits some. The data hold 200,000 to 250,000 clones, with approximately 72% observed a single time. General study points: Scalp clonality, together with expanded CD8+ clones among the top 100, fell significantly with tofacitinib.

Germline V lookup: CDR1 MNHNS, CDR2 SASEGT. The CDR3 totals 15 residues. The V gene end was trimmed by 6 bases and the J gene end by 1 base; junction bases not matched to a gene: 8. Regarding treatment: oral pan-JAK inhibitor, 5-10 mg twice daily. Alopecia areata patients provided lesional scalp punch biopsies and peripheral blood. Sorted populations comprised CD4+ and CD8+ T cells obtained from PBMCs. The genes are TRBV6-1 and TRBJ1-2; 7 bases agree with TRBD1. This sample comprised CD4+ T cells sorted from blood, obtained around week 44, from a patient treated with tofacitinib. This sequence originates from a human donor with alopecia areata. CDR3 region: CASRGGQEDNYGYTF. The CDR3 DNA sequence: TGTGCCAGCAGGGGTGGACAGGAGGATAACTATGGCTACACCTTC.